This T cell receptor beta chain is from a study of blood T cell repertoires in COVID-19. Across the study: Samples taken during acute and convalescent COVID-19 were collected in the United States, Italy and Spain. T cells, B-cell-depleted T cells, or PBMCs provided the cDNA or gDNA that served as material.

Unmatched junction bases numbered 7, after V lost 1 base and J lost 5 bases. CDR3 length: 15 amino acids. CDR1 is LNHNV, CDR2 YYDKDF, per germline (reference sequence). How the authors handled the data: Cell counts per sample came from amplifying reference gene primers. TCRdb's table, derived via immunoSEQ multiplex PCR, lists solely in-frame clones and lacks some. The DNA gave D and trimming, while V, J and clone size come from that table. The data contain over 250,000 clones, 87% of them singletons. This receptor was identified in a woman between 35 and 50 years old who had recovered from COVID-19. Sequenced input: peripheral blood. The chain employs TRBV15 and TRBJ1-1; 7 bases are a match to TRBD1. The CDR3 DNA reads TGTGCCACCAGCAGAGGTGGACAGGTAGTTACTGAAGCTTTCTTT. It specifies CATSRGGQVVTEAFF.